The entry below gives a single TCR beta chain sequence along with its context. This sample stems from a study of early stage breast cancer tumors. Measured with immunoSEQ multiplex PCR; TCRdb has only the in-frame clones, and not every one. The sample consists of more than 60,000 clones, approximately 79% of them appearing once. The clonotype was recovered from a person aged 55-75 years with breast cancer. The specimen was blood.

The CDR3: CASSPDRFNEKLFF. CDR3 DNA: TGTGCCAGCAGTCCGGACAGGTTCAATGAAAAACTGTTTTTT. The J gene is TRBJ1-4, the V gene TRBV2, with TRBD1 matching over 7 bases. CDR3 length: 14 amino acids. V shed 5 bases, J shed 5 bases, and the junction held 5 bases outside the gene matches. The germline V gene has CDR1 SNHLY and CDR2 FYNNEI.